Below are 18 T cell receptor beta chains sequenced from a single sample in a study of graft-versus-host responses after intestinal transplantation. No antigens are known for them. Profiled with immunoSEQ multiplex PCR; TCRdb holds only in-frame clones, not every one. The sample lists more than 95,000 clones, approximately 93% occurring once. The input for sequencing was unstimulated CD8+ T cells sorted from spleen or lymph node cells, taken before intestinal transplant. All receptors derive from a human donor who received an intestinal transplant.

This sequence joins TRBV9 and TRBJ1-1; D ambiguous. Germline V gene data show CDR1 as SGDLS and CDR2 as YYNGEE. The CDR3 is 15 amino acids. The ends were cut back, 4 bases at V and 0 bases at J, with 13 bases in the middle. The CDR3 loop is CASSPYRDMNTEAFF. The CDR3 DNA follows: TGTGCCAGCAGCCCGTATCGTGACATGAACACTGAAGCTTTCTTT.

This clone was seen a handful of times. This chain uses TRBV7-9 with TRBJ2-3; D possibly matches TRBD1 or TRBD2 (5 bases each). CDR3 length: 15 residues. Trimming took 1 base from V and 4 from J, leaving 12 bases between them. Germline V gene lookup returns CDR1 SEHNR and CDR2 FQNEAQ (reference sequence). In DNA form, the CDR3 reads TGTGCCAGCAGCTTAGGGTGGATGGGGGCAGATACGCAGTATTTT. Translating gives CASSLGWMGADTQYF.

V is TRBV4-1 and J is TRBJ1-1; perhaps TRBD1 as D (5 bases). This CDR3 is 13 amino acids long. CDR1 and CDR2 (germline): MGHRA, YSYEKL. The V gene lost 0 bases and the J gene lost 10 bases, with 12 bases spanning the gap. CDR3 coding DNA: TGCGCCAGCAGCCAAGATTCCAGGGACGGAGCTTTCTTT. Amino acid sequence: CASSQDSRDGAFF.

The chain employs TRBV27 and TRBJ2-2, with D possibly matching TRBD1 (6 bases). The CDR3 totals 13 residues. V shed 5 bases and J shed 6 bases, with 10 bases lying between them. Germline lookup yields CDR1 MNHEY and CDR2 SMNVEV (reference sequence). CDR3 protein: CASSQGIAGELFF. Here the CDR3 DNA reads TGTGCCAGCAGTCAGGGGATCGCCGGGGAGCTGTTTTTT.

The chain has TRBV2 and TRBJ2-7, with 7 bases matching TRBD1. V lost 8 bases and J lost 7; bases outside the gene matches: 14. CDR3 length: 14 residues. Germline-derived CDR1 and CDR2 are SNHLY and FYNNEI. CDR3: CASLHRGLGVEQYF. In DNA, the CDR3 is TGTGCCAGCCTCCACAGGGGCCTAGGGGTGGAGCAGTACTTC.

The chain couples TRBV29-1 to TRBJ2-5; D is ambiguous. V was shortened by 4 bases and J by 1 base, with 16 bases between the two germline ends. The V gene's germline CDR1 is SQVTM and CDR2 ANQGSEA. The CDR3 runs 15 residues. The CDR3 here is CSVGLSAGIQETQYF. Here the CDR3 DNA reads TGCAGCGTTGGTCTCTCGGCCGGAATCCAAGAGACCCAGTACTTC.

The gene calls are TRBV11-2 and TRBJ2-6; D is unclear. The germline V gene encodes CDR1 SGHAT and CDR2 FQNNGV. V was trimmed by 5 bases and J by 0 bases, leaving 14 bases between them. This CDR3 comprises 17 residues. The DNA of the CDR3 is TGTGCCAGCAGCCCTCGGGCAGAAAACTCTGGGGCCAACGTCCTGACTTTC. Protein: CASSPRAENSGANVLTF.

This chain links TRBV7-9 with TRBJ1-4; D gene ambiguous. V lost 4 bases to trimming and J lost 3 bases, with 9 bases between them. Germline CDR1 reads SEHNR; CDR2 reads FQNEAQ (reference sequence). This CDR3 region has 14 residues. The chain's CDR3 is CASSSVRSNEKLFF. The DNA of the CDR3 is TGTGCCAGCAGCTCGGTCCGCTCTAATGAAAAACTGTTTTTT. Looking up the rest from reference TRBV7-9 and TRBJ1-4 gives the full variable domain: DTGVSQNPRHKITKRGQNVTFRCDPISEHNRLYWYRQTLGQGPEFLTYFQNEAQLEKSRLLSDRFSAERPKGSFSTLEIQRTEQGDSAMYLCASSSVRSNEKLFFGSGTQLSVL.

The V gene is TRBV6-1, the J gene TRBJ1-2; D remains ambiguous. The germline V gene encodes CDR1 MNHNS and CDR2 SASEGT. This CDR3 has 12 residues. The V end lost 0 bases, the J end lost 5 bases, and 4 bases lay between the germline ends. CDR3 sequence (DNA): TGTGCCAGCAGTGAAGCAGGGTATGGCTACACCTTC. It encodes CASSEAGYGYTF.

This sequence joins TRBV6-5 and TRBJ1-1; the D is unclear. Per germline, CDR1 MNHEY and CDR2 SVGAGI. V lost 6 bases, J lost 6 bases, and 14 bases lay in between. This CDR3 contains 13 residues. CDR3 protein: CASSETSWAEAFF. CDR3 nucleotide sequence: TGTGCCAGCAGCGAAACCTCGTGGGCTGAAGCTTTCTTT.

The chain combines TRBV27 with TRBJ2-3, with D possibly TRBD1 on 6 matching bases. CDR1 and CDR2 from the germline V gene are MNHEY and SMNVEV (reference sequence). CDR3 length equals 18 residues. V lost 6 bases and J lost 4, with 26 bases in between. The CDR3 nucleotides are TGTGCCAGCAGAGTTGGGGGCTGGGGCCGGGGTCGGTCAGATACGCAGTATTTT. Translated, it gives CASRVGGWGRGRSDTQYF.

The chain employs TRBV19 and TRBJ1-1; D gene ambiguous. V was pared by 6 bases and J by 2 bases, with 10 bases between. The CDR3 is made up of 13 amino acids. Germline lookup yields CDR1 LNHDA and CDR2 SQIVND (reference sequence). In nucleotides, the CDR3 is TGTGCCAGTAGAGAACATTTAAACACTGAAGCTTTCTTT. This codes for CASREHLNTEAFF.

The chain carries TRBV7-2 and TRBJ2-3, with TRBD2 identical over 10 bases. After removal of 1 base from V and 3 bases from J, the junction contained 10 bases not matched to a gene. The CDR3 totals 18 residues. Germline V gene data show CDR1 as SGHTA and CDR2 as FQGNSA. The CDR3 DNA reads TGTGCCAGCAGCTTAGTGGGTTTAGCGGGGGGTATGACAGATACGCAGTATTTT. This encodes CASSLVGLAGGMTDTQYF.

CDR3 region: CASSQVVGGSYEQYF. CDR3 DNA sequence: TGCGCCAGCAGCCAAGTGGTAGGCGGATCCTACGAGCAGTACTTC. V and J are TRBV4-1 and TRBJ2-7; D ambiguous. V lost 1 base and J lost 1, with 11 bases in between. The CDR3 has 15 amino acids. Germline V gene data show CDR1 as MGHRA and CDR2 as YSYEKL.

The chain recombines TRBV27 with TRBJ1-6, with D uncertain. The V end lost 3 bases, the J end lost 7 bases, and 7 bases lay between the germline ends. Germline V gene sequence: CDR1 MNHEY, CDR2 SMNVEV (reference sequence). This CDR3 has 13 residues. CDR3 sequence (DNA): TGTGCCAGCAGTTTGGGCGAAAATTCACCCCTCCACTTT. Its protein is CASSLGENSPLHF.

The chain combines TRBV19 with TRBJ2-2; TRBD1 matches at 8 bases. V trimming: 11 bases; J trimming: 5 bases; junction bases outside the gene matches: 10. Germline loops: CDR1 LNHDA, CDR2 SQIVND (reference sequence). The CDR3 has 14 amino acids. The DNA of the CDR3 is TGTGCCGGACGACAGGGGATTAGTACCGGGGAGCTGTTTTTT. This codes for CAGRQGISTGELFF.

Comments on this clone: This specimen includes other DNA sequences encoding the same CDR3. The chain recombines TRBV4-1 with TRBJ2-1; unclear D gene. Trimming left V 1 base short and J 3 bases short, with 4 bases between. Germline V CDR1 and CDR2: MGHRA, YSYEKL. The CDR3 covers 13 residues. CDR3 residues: CASSQGDYNEQFF. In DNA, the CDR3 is TGCGCCAGCAGCCAAGGGGACTACAATGAGCAGTTCTTC.

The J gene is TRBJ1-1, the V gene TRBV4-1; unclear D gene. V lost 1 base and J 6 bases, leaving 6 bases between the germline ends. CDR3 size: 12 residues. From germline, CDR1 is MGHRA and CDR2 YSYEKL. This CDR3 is CASSQVGAEAFF. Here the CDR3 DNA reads TGCGCCAGCAGCCAAGTTGGTGCTGAAGCTTTCTTT.